This T cell receptor (beta chain) was sequenced during a study of T-cell memory formation after mild COVID-19. General study points: CD4+ contracting clones lay mainly in CM and EM, CD8+ ones in EMRA. That cross-reactive memory joined was suggested by some responding clones appearing in pre-infection memory.

Constant-segment primers served in 5'RACE that generated TCR alpha and TCR beta cDNA libraries bearing sample barcodes and UMIs. TCRdb reprocessed the 5' RACE reads with MiXCR, giving one entry per CDR3 protein. This table has about 410,000 distinct CDR3 sequences, 15% to 20% appearing once. This CDR3 comprises 16 residues. V was clipped by 3 bases and J by 1 base; unmatched bases: 2. Per germline, CDR1 LGHNA and CDR2 YSLEER. This clonotype was observed a few times. Its antigen is undetermined. The J gene is TRBJ2-5, the V gene TRBV4-3; 13 bases align to TRBD2. This TCR came from a man between 18 and 35 years old who had mild COVID-19 (a few samples of this study predate the infection). Cell type and time point are not known. The specimen was PBMCs or a T cell subset sorted from them (not recorded which). The CDR3 sequence is CASSQGLAGPQETQYF. The CDR3 DNA reads as TGCGCCAGCAGCCAGGGACTAGCGGGGCCCCAAGAGACCCAGTACTTC.